This section outlines one T cell receptor (beta chain) sequence together with its context. This clonotype was picked up many times. Its target antigen remains unknown. There are no base qualities to consult, and no much larger clone falls within one base. The data stem from a study of T cells in Graves' hyperthyroidism and ophthalmopathy (dated by TCRdb to 2018 to 2020). Regarding the study in general: Peripheral blood was sampled at the time of initial diagnosis, prior to any treatment. The paper reports TCR Vbeta CDR3 sequencing of over 130 peripheral blood samples: approximately 41 ophthalmopathy, 75 to 80 hyperthyroidism and 17 progressor patients. The study also compared thyroid tissue and blood T-cell repertoires from roughly six Graves' hyperthyroidism patients. The 100 or so discovery patients were divided at random into training and test sets in a 7:3 ratio. Prospective prediction of ophthalmopathy was tested in an independent validation cohort consisting of roughly 20 hyperthyroidism patients and 15 to 17 patients who later progressed to ophthalmopathy. Once sampling was done, hyperthyroidism patients were given methimazole at a starting dose of 30 mg daily, whereas ophthalmopathy patients were given high-dose intravenous methylprednisolone. To identify distinguishing TCR V-J signatures, a discovery cohort of 90 to 100 patients was used, comprising roughly 45 with Graves' ophthalmopathy and some 60 with stable Graves' hyperthyroidism.

The germline V gene sets CDR1 to MNHEY and CDR2 to SVGEGT. Here V drops 6 bases and J drops 5 bases, and the junction holds 7 bases not matched to any gene. The CDR3 numbers 15 residues from cysteine through phenylalanine. Kept here is only the CDR3 DNA, which spans 45 bases and is read in frame from base 1. The research as a whole found: No statistical method was used to set the sample size in advance, and investigators knew the group allocation. Most expanded thyroid clonotypes (frequency above 0.001) were also detected in blood, suggesting blood repertoires may reflect thyroid immune responses. In validation, the model predicted progression to ophthalmopathy a median of about 6 months before onset, with over 60% sensitivity and roughly 77% specificity. Ophthalmopathy was separated from stable hyperthyroidism by a 13 V-J signature model, with around 88% sensitivity and about 81% specificity obtained in cross-validation and 80%/75% obtained in testing.

A patient counted as having stable Graves' hyperthyroidism if no progression to ophthalmopathy occurred over 18 months of follow-up. Hyperthyroidism patients were aged 18 to 65 years and newly diagnosed, with disease duration of less than 2 months. Exclusion was applied to patients with uncontrolled infections, other autoimmune diseases, pregnancy or lactation. Diagnoses relied on clinical symptoms, serum thyroxine and TRAb, thyroid ultrasound and orbital computed tomography. PBMCs were separated from under 12 ml of fresh peripheral blood using Ficoll-Paque density gradient centrifugation. Total RNA was extracted using Trizol reagent, and RNA quality was assessed on an Agilent 2100 Bioanalyzer. Amplification of TCR beta CDR3 regions was carried out from RNA transcripts. For the first round of RT-PCR on the TCR CDR3, the HTBI primer set was used together with the Qiagen OneStep RT-PCR kit. A second multiplex PCR round built the libraries, followed by size selection and purification. Paired-end sequencing of the libraries was performed with 100 bp reads on an Illumina HiSeq2000. Under the source paper's analysis protocol: SOAPnuke was used to process the raw data, with reads discarded if the reads contained adapters or uncalled bases, had a mean Phred below 15, or lacked an exact constant-primer or identifier match. High-quality paired reads were merged using COPE v1.2.5, and each unique nucleotide sequence was defined as a clonotype. Clonotypes were aligned to IMGT TRBV, TRBD and TRBJ reference segments using MiTCR v1.1. Only V-J combinations with frequency above 0.0001, covering about 99% of repertoires, were analysed. The TCS score was defined as F50 (clonal expansion) divided by E x V (chaos), with BLOSUM62-based TCRdist calculated between CDR3 peptides within each V-J. Welch's t-statistics and random forest reduced fewer than 550 V-J features to fewer than 15, which were used in a naive Bayes classifier (R e1071). TCRdb took the public reads, trimmed them with fastp at Q25, ran MiXCR for clone calling and kept in-frame beta chains. Entries that share a CDR3 protein sequence are merged under the most common genes and DNA. TCRdb, rather than the study authors, made the V and J calls. The sample yields around 420,000 distinct CDR3 sequences; about 15% were counted once. 13% to 15% of the sample is held by the ten biggest clonotypes.

The rearranged chain carries TRBV6-2 or TRBV6-3 and TRBJ2-3; the junction holds 11 bases that match TRBD2. Source material: blood. This TCR came from a young woman with Graves' hyperthyroidism. This receptor carries the CDR3 CASRPGLAGGDTQYF. The nucleotide sequence is TGTGCCAGCAGGCCTGGACTAGCGGGCGGAGATACGCAGTATTTT.